Listed below are T cell receptor beta chains from one sample, sequenced in a study of T cell responses to AZD1222 COVID-19 vaccine. Measured with immunoSEQ multiplex PCR; TCRdb has only the in-frame clones, and not every one. The top ten clones hold 12% of a sample with 130,000 or so clones, around 84% of them seen once. Sequenced here: peripheral blood, sampled on day 0 of AZD1222 vaccination. These receptors all come from an adult in good health. Both conserved end residues are part of each CDR3. Each record gives: J gene, D gene, clone size, V gene, CDR3 DNA, CDR3 protein. A D gene is named only where the DNA matches it firmly. Size is omitted from some rows. Given values are once, few, many or a class for expanded clones.

TRBJ1-3 . . TRBV29-1 TGCAGCGCTACGAGTGATTCTGGAAACACCATATATTTT CSATSDSGNTIYF
TRBJ1-5 . . TRBV19 TGTGCCAGTAGTATTGGGGGGGGGCCCAATCAGCCCCAGCATTTT CASSIGGGPNQPQHF
TRBJ1-3 . . TRBV9 TGTGCCAGCAGCGGAGGGGCTCGGACGGGAAACACCATATATTTT CASSGGARTGNTIYF
TRBJ2-7 . . TRBV9 TGTGCCAGCAGCGTAGAGGCTAGCCCTTCCTACGAGCAGTACTTC CASSVEASPSYEQYF
TRBJ2-3 . . TRBV6-1 TGTGCCAGCAGTGAAGGGCAGGGTCACACAGATACGCAGTATTTT CASSEGQGHTDTQYF
TRBJ1-1 . . TRBV12-3/TRBV12-4 TGTGCCAGCAGTCCACAGGACGCTGAAGCTTTCTTT CASSPQDAEAFF
TRBJ1-1 TRBD1 once TRBV14 TGTGCCAGCAGCCTTCAGGGGGTCACTGAAGCTTTCTTT CASSLQGVTEAFF
TRBJ2-7 TRBD2 . TRBV5-1 TGCGCCAGCAGCTTAGCGGGGGTCCCTCGCGAGCAGTACTTC CASSLAGVPREQYF
TRBJ2-5 TRBD2 . TRBV7-2 TGTGCCAGCAGCCCCGAGAGGCGGGGGAGGGAGACCCAGTACTTC CASSPERRGRETQYF
TRBJ2-3 . . TRBV9 TGTGCCAGCAGCGGTAGGACCCTCACAGGTTACACAGGAGATACGCAGTATTTT CASSGRTLTGYTGDTQYF
TRBJ2-3 . . TRBV27 TGTGCCAGCAGTATTAGGGGGGGGGCCAAAACTAGCACAGATACGCAGTATTTT CASSIRGGAKTSTDTQYF
TRBJ2-1 TRBD2 . TRBV11-3 TGTGCCAGCAGCCCGGGTGGCGGGTTAAGCGGGAGGGACGACAATGAGCAGTTCTTC CASSPGGGLSGRDDNEQFF
TRBJ2-4 . . TRBV29-1 TGCAGCGTTGAAGGTTCAGCCAAAAACATTCAGTACTTC CSVEGSAKNIQYF
TRBJ2-2 . . TRBV7-2 TGTGCCAGCACCACTGGGGGGATCTACACCGGGGAGCTGTTTTTT CASTTGGIYTGELFF
TRBJ1-5 TRBD1 . TRBV30 TGTGCCTGGAGTCGGGACAGGGTGAATCAGCCCCAGCATTTT CAWSRDRVNQPQHF
TRBJ2-5 TRBD2 . TRBV9 TGTGCCAGCAGCGTAGGGACTAGCGGGGAAGAGACCCAGTACTTC CASSVGTSGEETQYF
TRBJ2-1 TRBD2 once TRBV5-4 TGTGCCAGCAGATTGACTAGCGGTGGCCCTTACAATGAGCAGTTCTTC CASRLTSGGPYNEQFF
TRBJ1-4 . . TRBV5-3 TGTGCCAGATTCCTCGGTCGGGGGTCGGGTGAAAAACTGTTTTTT CARFLGRGSGEKLFF
TRBJ2-3 TRBD1 . TRBV11-1 TGTGCCAGCAGCTTAGAGACAGGGTCCGTAGATACGCAGTATTTT CASSLETGSVDTQYF
TRBJ2-7 . . TRBV6-2/TRBV6-3 TGTGCCAGCAGTTACAGGGGCTACGAGCAGTACTTC CASSYRGYEQYF
TRBJ1-1 . . TRBV7-8 TGTGCCAGCACTCCCAGGGGCCACACTGAAGCTTTCTTT CASTPRGHTEAFF
TRBJ1-2 . . TRBV12-3/TRBV12-4 TGTGCCAGCAGTTTCTACACCTTC CASSFYTF
TRBJ1-2 . . TRBV10-3 TGTGCCATCAGTGAGAAAGTAGTGGATGGCTACACCTTC CAISEKVVDGYTF
TRBJ2-7 . . TRBV20-1 TGCAGTGCTTCACCAAACTACGAGCAGTACTTC CSASPNYEQYF
TRBJ2-7 TRBD1 . TRBV7-2 TGTGCCAGCAGCTTAGCCGGGACAGGGGGAAAGTACGAGCAGTACTTC CASSLAGTGGKYEQYF
TRBJ1-4 TRBD1 . TRBV2 TGTGCCAGCAGTCTACAGGGGGCGCGTTTAGGAAAACTGTTTTTT CASSLQGARLGKLFF
TRBJ1-2 TRBD1 once TRBV28 TGTGCCAGCGGGGGGACAGGGGCTAACTATGGCTACACCTTC CASGGTGANYGYTF
TRBJ2-1 TRBD2 . TRBV5-1 TGCGCCAGCAGCTTCAAACTAGCGGGAGGGTTCAATGAGCAGTTCTTC CASSFKLAGGFNEQFF
TRBJ1-3 . . TRBV3-1/TRBV3-2 TGTGCCAGCAGCCAAGTCACGGACACCATATATTTT CASSQVTDTIYF
TRBJ1-2 TRBD1 . TRBV6-6 TGTGCCAGCAGACCCTCAGGGGGCGCCCCTAACTATGGCTACACCTTC CASRPSGGAPNYGYTF
TRBJ2-5 TRBD1 . TRBV27 TGTGCCAGCAGTTCCGCCGGGACAGAGCAAGAGACCCAGTACTTC CASSSAGTEQETQYF
TRBJ2-7 . . TRBV4-2 TGTGCCAGCAGTCGTAACAGCGACGGACCCTACGAGCAGTACTTC CASSRNSDGPYEQYF
TRBJ1-1 . . TRBV10-3 TGTGCTGCCACCGGACAGAGGAACTCTGAAGCTTTCTTT CAATGQRNSEAFF
TRBJ2-7 TRBD2 . TRBV30 TGTGCCTGGAGTGGGGGACTAGCGGGACTCGGGTCCTACGAGCAGTACTTC CAWSGGLAGLGSYEQYF
TRBJ2-6 TRBD1 few TRBV5-1 TGCGCCAGCAGCGGGTGGAGGACAGGGTCCGGGGCCAACGTCCTGACTTTC CASSGWRTGSGANVLTF
TRBJ2-3 . . TRBV4-2 TGTGCCAGCAGCCAAGAAGATATGGGCTTCACAGATACGCAGTATTTT CASSQEDMGFTDTQYF
TRBJ1-1 . once TRBV18 TGTGCCAGCTCACCGTCCCGGTCGGCTGAAGCTTTCTTT CASSPSRSAEAFF
TRBJ1-6 . . TRBV9 TGTGCCAGCACAATTTTTGACAGAGACTATTCACCCCTCCACTTT CASTIFDRDYSPLHF
TRBJ2-2 TRBD1 . TRBV18 TGTGCCAGCTCACCCTGGACAGGAACCACCGGGGAGCTGTTTTTT CASSPWTGTTGELFF
TRBJ1-6 . . TRBV3-1/TRBV3-2 TGTGCCAGCAGCCCCCGGGGGGCGGGTTCACCCCTCCACTTT CASSPRGAGSPLHF
TRBJ1-1 . . TRBV7-2 TGTGCCAGCAGCTTAAATAGATTGAACACTGAAGCTTTCTTT CASSLNRLNTEAFF